The clone carrying this TCR beta chain was observed a handful of times. Its antigen is still unknown. The sample comes from a study of blood T cells in healthy people across ages. Study-wide results and limits: Naive CD4+ cells and diversity were both higher in long-lived donors than in aged donors.

Donor samples were obtained from healthy Caucasian individuals from Russia, aged about 6 to 100. A second PCR of roughly 6 to 12 cycles used a sample-barcoded 5' primer and a J-beta primer mix. Every single cDNA molecule received a tag from a template-switch adaptor with 12 random nucleotides. TCRdb reprocessed the 5' RACE reads via MiXCR and lists one record per CDR3 protein. The table includes hundreds of thousands of distinct CDR3 sequences, under 45% detected once. The V end lost 5 bases, the J end lost 8 bases, and 12 bases lay between the germline ends. The CDR3 runs 11 residues. CDR1 is SQVTM, CDR2 ANQGSEA, per germline.

The sequenced sample consisted of blood. The receptor comes from a man in his sixties in good health. The J gene is TRBJ1-2, the V gene TRBV29-1, with D unclear. CDR3 in DNA: TGCAGCGTTCGCTCAGAAAACGGCTACACCTTC. It encodes CSVRSENGYTF.